This paragraph covers one T cell receptor beta chain sequence. What it binds is not known. This sample was included in a study of T cells in tumors after PD-1 blockade. Study results and limitations: Around 45% of tumor TCR clonotypes were also found in blood.

The V end lost 2 bases, the J end lost 8 bases, and 16 bases lay between the germline ends. This CDR3 comprises 15 residues. CDR1 SGDLS and CDR2 YYNGEE come from the germline V gene. Libraries were prepared by immunoSEQ multiplex PCR; TCRdb keeps only in-frame clonotypes and omits some of them. The sample lists 60,000 or so clones, around 77% seen once, with 10% to 15% in the top ten. Template: tumor biopsy or peripheral blood genomic DNA, roughly 550-6,500 ng per sample. The clonotype comes from a human donor with basal cell carcinoma. The V gene is TRBV9, the J gene TRBJ1-4; D might be TRBD1 (5 bases). The sample here was PBMCs, taken before anti-PD-1 treatment. The DNA for the CDR3 is TGTGCCAGCAGCGTCTTTGGAGGGGCCAGGGAAAAACTGTTTTTT. This gives the protein CASSVFGGAREKLFF.